This T cell receptor beta chain was found in a study of blood T cell repertoires in COVID-19. Study as a whole: Spain, Italy and the United States supplied samples that represented acute and convalescent COVID-19.

V was clipped by 2 bases and J by 9 bases, with 11 bases between them. CDR1 and CDR2 from the germline V gene are MGHRA and YSYEKL. The length of the CDR3 is 13 residues. In the original workflow: Researchers report that nucleated cell counts were estimated from reference gene primer amplification. TCRdb keeps only in-frame clones here, not all; method: immunoSEQ multiplex PCR. The V and J calls and the clone size are those of that table, but D and trimming were determined from the DNA. The sample lists 250,000 to 350,000 clones, around 90% seen once, with roughly 9% in the top ten. The sample was peripheral blood. V usage is TRBV4-1 and J usage is TRBJ2-1, with D perhaps matching TRBD2 (5 bases). The TCR sequence derives from a young man with active or convalescent COVID-19. The CDR3 sequence: CASSQHSGGEQFF. In DNA, the CDR3 is TGCGCCAGCAGCCAACACAGCGGTGGTGAGCAGTTCTTC.